Listed below are T cell receptor beta chains from one sample, sequenced in a study of identical twins. TCRdb fed the 5' RACE reads into MiXCR, producing one record per CDR3 protein. The data contain about 470,000 distinct CDR3 sequences, approximately 25% of them singletons. These same records also appear under a second study, on T cells expressing NK-cell markers.

Sample: CD4+ T cells sorted from blood. The receptors derive from a woman between 18 and 30 years old in good health. Both conserved end residues are part of each CDR3. Fields, in order: CDR3 protein, CDR3 DNA, J gene, D gene, clone size, V gene. The D gene is left open where the match is weak. For some rows the clone size is stated as once, few or many, or as a class when expanded; others skip it.

CASTLGEEETQYF TGTGCCAGCACCTTAGGGGAGGAAGAGACCCAGTACTTC TRBJ2-5 . . TRBV11-2
CASSLSLEAEQYF TGTGCCAGCTCGCTTAGTCTGGAGGCCGAGCAGTACTTC TRBJ2-7 . few TRBV18
CSGSGTSGTDTQYF TGCAGCGGATCCGGGACTAGCGGCACAGATACGCAGTATTTT TRBJ2-3 TRBD2 . TRBV29-1
CASSKGRTRAEDEQFF TGTGCCAGCAGCAAGGGGCGAACAAGGGCCGAGGATGAGCAGTTCTTC TRBJ2-1 . . TRBV7-9
CASRLLDTQYF TGCGCCAGCAGGCTGTTAGATACGCAGTATTTT TRBJ2-3 . . TRBV5-1
CASSFTSGGARNEQFF TGTGCCAGCAGTTTTACTAGCGGGGGGGCTCGGAATGAGCAGTTCTTC TRBJ2-1 TRBD2 few TRBV12-3/TRBV12-4
CASRISSYNEQFF TGTGCCAGCAGGATAAGCTCCTACAATGAGCAGTTCTTC TRBJ2-1 . . TRBV12-3/TRBV12-4
CASVNLGSAFF TGTGCCAGCGTGAATTTGGGCTCAGCTTTCTTT TRBJ1-1 . . TRBV12-3/TRBV12-4
CASSLDRAQPQHF TGTGCCAGCAGTTTAGACAGGGCTCAGCCCCAGCATTTT TRBJ1-5 . . TRBV12-3/TRBV12-4
CASSPFRTPNTGELFF TGTGCCAGCTCACCCTTTCGGACACCGAACACCGGGGAGCTGTTTTTT TRBJ2-2 . few TRBV18
CASSLGWLTMNTEAFF TGCGCCAGCAGCTTGGGGTGGCTAACGATGAACACTGAAGCTTTCTTT TRBJ1-1 . . TRBV5-1
CSARDTWDRGTEAFF TGCAGTGCTAGGGATACCTGGGACAGGGGCACTGAAGCTTTCTTT TRBJ1-1 TRBD1 once TRBV20-1
CSAPTTGRNTEAFF TGCAGTGCTCCGACGACAGGGCGGAACACTGAAGCTTTCTTT TRBJ1-1 TRBD1 . TRBV20-1
CATSDPSIMADTQYF TGTGCCACCAGTGACCCCTCTATAATGGCAGATACGCAGTATTTT TRBJ2-3 . . TRBV24-1
CASSLRAGDGYTF TGTGCCAGCAGCTTGAGGGCAGGGGATGGCTACACCTTC TRBJ1-2 . . TRBV5-6
CASSRDRGGSPLHF TGCGCCAGCAGCCGGGATCGGGGGGGTTCACCCCTCCACTTT TRBJ1-6 . . TRBV5-1
CSVEDRTRSSTDTQYF TGCAGCGTTGAAGATCGGACTAGATCTAGCACAGATACGCAGTATTTT TRBJ2-3 TRBD2 . TRBV29-1
CASSSRLEEQFF TGTGCCAGCAGTTCCCGCCTGGAAGAGCAGTTCTTC TRBJ2-1 . . TRBV6-2/TRBV6-3
CASSADAGGVNEQFF TGTGCCAGCAGCGCCGATGCGGGAGGAGTCAATGAGCAGTTCTTC TRBJ2-1 TRBD2 . TRBV7-9
CSAPGENNEKLFF TGCAGTGCCCCTGGGGAGAATAATGAAAAACTGTTTTTT TRBJ1-4 . . TRBV20-1
CASSEERGGETQYF TGTGCCAGCAGTGAAGAAAGGGGAGGAGAGACCCAGTACTTC TRBJ2-5 . . TRBV2
CASSYDRTSVYGELFF TGTGCCAGCAGTTACGACCGCACTAGCGTCTACGGGGAGCTGTTTTTT TRBJ2-2 TRBD2 . TRBV6-5
CASSIGRKALIGKFF TGTGCCAGTAGTATAGGTCGGAAGGCTTTAATCGGGAAGTTCTTC TRBJ2-1 . . TRBV19
CAIKLTSTDTQYF TGTGCCATCAAGCTTACAAGCACAGATACGCAGTATTTT TRBJ2-3 . . TRBV10-3
CASSYGWGEETQYF TGTGCCAGCAGTTACGGTTGGGGGGAGGAGACCCAGTACTTC TRBJ2-5 . few TRBV6-5
CASSYLQGTNTEAFF TGTGCCAGCAGTTACTTACAGGGGACGAACACTGAAGCTTTCTTT TRBJ1-1 TRBD1 . TRBV6-5
CSAIPPTSYEQYF TGCAGTGCTATCCCTCCCACCTCCTACGAGCAGTACTTC TRBJ2-7 . . TRBV20-1
CSAGSGQGAVTQYF TGCAGTGCTGGATCGGGACAGGGGGCTGTGACCCAGTACTTC TRBJ2-5 TRBD1 few TRBV20-1
CASTPAASYNEQFF TGTGCCAGCACCCCGGCAGCATCCTACAATGAGCAGTTCTTC TRBJ2-1 . . TRBV12-3/TRBV12-4
CSGQGVPNSPLHF TGCAGTGGACAGGGTGTCCCAAATTCACCCCTCCACTTT TRBJ1-6 TRBD1 few TRBV20-1
CASRGLTGKEAGANVLTF TGTGCCAGCAGAGGCCTGACAGGAAAGGAAGCTGGGGCCAACGTCCTGACTTTC TRBJ2-6 . few TRBV2
CASSVPGQGTPYF TGTGCCAGCAGTGTACCGGGACAGGGAACTCCGTACTTC TRBJ2-4 TRBD1 . TRBV12-3/TRBV12-4
CASRAGLTDTQYF TGTGCCAGCAGGGCGGGCCTCACAGATACGCAGTATTTT TRBJ2-3 . few TRBV5-4
CASSFRDRGLGYTF TGTGCCAGCAGCTTCCGGGACAGGGGCTTAGGCTACACCTTC TRBJ1-2 TRBD1 few TRBV5-6
CASSHPGQGSGEQYF TGTGCCAGCAGCCACCCGGGACAGGGCTCGGGCGAGCAGTACTTC TRBJ2-7 TRBD1 . TRBV3-1
CASSHETGLAKNIQYF TGTGCCAGCAGCCACGAGACAGGGCTAGCCAAAAACATTCAGTACTTC TRBJ2-4 TRBD1 few TRBV13
CASSFGLAGPYQETQYF TGTGCCAGCAGCTTCGGATTAGCGGGGCCGTACCAAGAGACCCAGTACTTC TRBJ2-5 TRBD2 . TRBV11-3
CSVERVGQQFF TGCAGCGTTGAGCGGGTGGGGCAGCAGTTCTTC TRBJ2-1 . . TRBV29-1
CSARAPSSYEQYF TGCAGTGCCCGGGCCCCTAGCTCCTACGAGCAGTACTTC TRBJ2-7 . few TRBV20-1
CSARGDGYTF TGCAGTGCTAGAGGGGATGGCTACACCTTC TRBJ1-2 . . TRBV20-1
CSARGTSVTEQYF TGCAGTGCTAGGGGGACTAGCGTTACCGAGCAGTACTTC TRBJ2-7 TRBD2 few TRBV20-1
CASSQWDTQYF TGCGCCAGTTCCCAGTGGGATACGCAGTATTTT TRBJ2-3 . . TRBV5-1
CASRLGQAISTGELFF TGTGCCAGCAGGTTGGGACAGGCCATCTCGACCGGGGAGCTGTTTTTT TRBJ2-2 TRBD1 . TRBV5-8
CAISESIGQGRETQYF TGTGCCATCAGTGAGTCTATAGGACAGGGGAGAGAGACCCAGTACTTC TRBJ2-5 TRBD1 . TRBV10-3
CASSQDLGQEDEQYF TGTGCCAGCAGCCAAGATTTGGGACAGGAGGACGAGCAGTACTTC TRBJ2-7 TRBD1 . TRBV4-2
CASSTWVGTEAFF TGTGCCAGCAGCACGTGGGTGGGCACTGAAGCTTTCTTT TRBJ1-1 . . TRBV7-9
CASSPHGGAYEQYF TGTGCCAGCAGCCCCCACGGGGGGGCTTACGAGCAGTACTTC TRBJ2-7 TRBD2 . TRBV6-1
CASRLQEGDYYEQYF TGTGCCAGCAGGCTACAGGAGGGGGACTACTACGAGCAGTACTTC TRBJ2-7 . . TRBV12-3/TRBV12-4
CASSNGQGTETQYF TGTGCCAGCAGCAACGGACAGGGGACAGAGACCCAGTACTTC TRBJ2-5 TRBD1 few TRBV14
CAWSQGTHETQYF TGTGCCTGGAGTCAGGGAACACATGAGACCCAGTACTTC TRBJ2-5 . . TRBV30
CASSEAGSQETQYF TGCGCCAGCAGTGAGGCGGGCAGCCAAGAGACCCAGTACTTC TRBJ2-5 . . TRBV10-1